This note documents a single T cell receptor beta chain sequence. Per the original methods: Researchers report that nucleated cell counts were estimated from reference gene primer amplification. Some clones are missing from TCRdb's copy, which holds only in-frame ones; the method was immunoSEQ multiplex PCR. V, J and clone size are taken as reported in that table, and D and trimming were inferred from the DNA itself. The data show roughly 330,000 clones, over 75% seen once. The entry originates in a study of blood T cell repertoires in COVID-19. The overall study: Acute and convalescent COVID-19 specimens originated in the United States, Italy and Spain.

With 4 bases removed from V and 8 bases from J, the gap between germline ends came to 11 bases. Per germline, CDR1 LGHDT and CDR2 YNNKEL (reference sequence). The CDR3 runs to 13 residues. The specimen was peripheral blood. The clonotype comes from a woman in her fifties or sixties with active or convalescent COVID-19. The V call is TRBV3-1 (or the pseudogene TRBV3-2), the J call TRBJ1-4, with D perhaps TRBD1 (6 bases). The CDR3 is CASSPLGGEKLFF. In nucleotides, the CDR3 is TGTGCCAGCAGCCCCTTAGGGGGAGAAAAACTGTTTTTT.